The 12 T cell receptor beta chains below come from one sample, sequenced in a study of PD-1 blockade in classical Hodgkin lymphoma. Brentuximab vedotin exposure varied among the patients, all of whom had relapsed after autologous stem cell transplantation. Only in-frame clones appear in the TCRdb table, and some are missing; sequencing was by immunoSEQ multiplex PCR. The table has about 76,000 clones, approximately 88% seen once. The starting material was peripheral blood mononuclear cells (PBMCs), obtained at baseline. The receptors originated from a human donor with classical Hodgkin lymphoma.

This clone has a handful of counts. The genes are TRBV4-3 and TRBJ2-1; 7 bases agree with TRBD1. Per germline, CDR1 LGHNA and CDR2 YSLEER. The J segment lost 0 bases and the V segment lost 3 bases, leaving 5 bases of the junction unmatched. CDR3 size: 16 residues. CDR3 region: CASSQDRQLSYNEQFF. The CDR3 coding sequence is TGCGCCAGCAGCCAGGACAGGCAACTCTCCTACAATGAGCAGTTCTTC.

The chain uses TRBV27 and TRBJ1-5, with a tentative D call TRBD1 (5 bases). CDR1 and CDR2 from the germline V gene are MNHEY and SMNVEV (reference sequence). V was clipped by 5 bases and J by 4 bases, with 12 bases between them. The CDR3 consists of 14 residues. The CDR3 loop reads CASSGAGWNQPQHF. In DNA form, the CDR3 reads TGTGCCAGCAGTGGGGCAGGGTGGAATCAGCCCCAGCATTTT.

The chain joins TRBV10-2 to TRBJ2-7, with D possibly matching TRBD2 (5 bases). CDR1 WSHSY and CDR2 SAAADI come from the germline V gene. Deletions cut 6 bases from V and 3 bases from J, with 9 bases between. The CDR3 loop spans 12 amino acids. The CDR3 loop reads CASSEGLYEQYF. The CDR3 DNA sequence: TGCGCCAGCAGCGAAGGACTCTACGAGCAGTACTTC.

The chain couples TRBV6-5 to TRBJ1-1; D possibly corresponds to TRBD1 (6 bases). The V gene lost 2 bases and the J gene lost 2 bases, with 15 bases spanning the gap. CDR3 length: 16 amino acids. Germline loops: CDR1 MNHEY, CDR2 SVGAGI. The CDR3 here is CASSYARTGANTEAFF. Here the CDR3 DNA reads TGTGCCAGCAGTTACGCCCGAACGGGGGCAAACACTGAAGCTTTCTTT.

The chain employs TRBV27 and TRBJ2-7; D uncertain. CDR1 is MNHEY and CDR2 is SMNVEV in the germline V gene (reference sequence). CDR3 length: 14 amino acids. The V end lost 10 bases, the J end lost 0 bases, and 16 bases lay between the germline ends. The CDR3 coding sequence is TGTGCCACCGCGAGCCGCGGCTACTCCTACGAGCAGTACTTC. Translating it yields CATASRGYSYEQYF.

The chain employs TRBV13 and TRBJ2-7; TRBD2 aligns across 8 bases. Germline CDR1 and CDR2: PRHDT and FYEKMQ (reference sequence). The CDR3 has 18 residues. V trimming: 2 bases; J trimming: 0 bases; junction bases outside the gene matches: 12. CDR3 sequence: CASSLLASGSGSSYEQYF. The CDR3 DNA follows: TGTGCCAGCAGCTTACTGGCTAGCGGGTCCGGAAGCTCCTACGAGCAGTACTTC.

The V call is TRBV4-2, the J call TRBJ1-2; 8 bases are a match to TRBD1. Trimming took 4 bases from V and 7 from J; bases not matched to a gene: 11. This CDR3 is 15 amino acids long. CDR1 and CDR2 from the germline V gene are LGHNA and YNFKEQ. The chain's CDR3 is CASSPPGQGEGGYTF. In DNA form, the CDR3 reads TGTGCCAGCAGCCCGCCCGGACAGGGTGAAGGTGGCTACACCTTC.

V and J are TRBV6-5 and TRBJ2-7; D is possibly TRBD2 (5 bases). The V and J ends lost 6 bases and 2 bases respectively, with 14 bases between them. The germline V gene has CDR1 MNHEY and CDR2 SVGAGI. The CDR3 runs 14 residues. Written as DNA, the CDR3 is TGTGCCAGCAGCCCGGGGAGCGGACCCTACGAGCAGTACTTC. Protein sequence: CASSPGSGPYEQYF.

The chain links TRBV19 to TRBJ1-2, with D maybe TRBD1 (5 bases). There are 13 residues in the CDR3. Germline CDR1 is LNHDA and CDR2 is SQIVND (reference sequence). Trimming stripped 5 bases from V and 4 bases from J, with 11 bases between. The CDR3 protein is CASSSPGTYGYTF. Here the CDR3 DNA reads TGTGCCAGTAGTTCGCCAGGGACCTATGGCTACACCTTC.

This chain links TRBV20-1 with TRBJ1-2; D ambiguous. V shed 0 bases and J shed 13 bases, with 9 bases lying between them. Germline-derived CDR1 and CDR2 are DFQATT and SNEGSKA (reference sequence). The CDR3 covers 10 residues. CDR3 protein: CSARETSLTF. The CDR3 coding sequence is TGCAGTGCTAGAGAGACATCTCTCACCTTC.

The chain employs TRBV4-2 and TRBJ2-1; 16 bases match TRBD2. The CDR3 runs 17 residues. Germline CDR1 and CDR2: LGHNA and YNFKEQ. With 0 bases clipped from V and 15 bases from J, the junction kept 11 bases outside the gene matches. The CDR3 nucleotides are TGTGCCAGCAGCCAAGAGCACGGAGGGACTAGCGGGAGGGCCGCGTTCTTC. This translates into CASSQEHGGTSGRAAFF.

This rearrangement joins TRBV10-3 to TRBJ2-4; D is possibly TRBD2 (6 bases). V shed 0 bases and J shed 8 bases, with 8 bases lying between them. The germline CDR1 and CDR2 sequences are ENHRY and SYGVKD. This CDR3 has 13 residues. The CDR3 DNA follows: TGTGCCATCAGTGAGTCCGGAGGGGACATTCAGTACTTC. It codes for CAISESGGDIQYF.